The 13 T cell receptor beta chains presented below share a single source sample, sequenced in a study of Tregs in tolerant kidney transplant recipients. Clones were read by immunoSEQ multiplex PCR, and TCRdb kept only the in-frame ones, dropping some. The table for this sample gives approximately 31,000 clones. Sequenced material: CD8+ T cells from blood, taken before the transplant. These receptors originate from a human donor who received a combined kidney and bone marrow transplant.

Worth noting for this clone: The missing CDR3 end, 3 residues past where the read stops, is filled in from the germline J gene. The chain links TRBV28 to TRBJ2-5; D gene ambiguous. The germline V gene encodes CDR1 MDHEN and CDR2 SYDVKM. The CDR3 is 15 residues long. V was clipped by 2 bases and J by 3 bases, with 13 bases between them. The CDR3 loop is CASSLRVVREETQYF. The CDR3 bases that were read are TGTGCCAGCAGTTTAAGGGTAGTAAGGGAAGAGACC.

Regarding this clone: With the read ending 3 residues before the CDR3 end, the germline J gene is used to fill in that end. V gene TRBV19 combines with J gene TRBJ2-1; 7 nucleotides match TRBD1. Germline lookup yields CDR1 LNHDA and CDR2 SQIVND (reference sequence). J lost 3 bases, V lost 3 bases, and 2 bases had no gene match. The CDR3 runs 14 residues. CDR3: CASSMWDSYNEQFF. The sequenced part of the CDR3 DNA is TGTGCCAGTAGTATGTGGGACAGCTACAATGAG. Complete variable domain (other parts from reference TRBV19 and TRBJ2-1): DGGITQSPKYLFRKEGQNVTLSCEQNLNHDAMYWYRQDPGQGLRLIYYSQIVNDFQKGDIAEGYSVSREKKESFPLTVTSAQKNPTAFYLCASSMWDSYNEQFFGPGTRLTVL.

Details on this clone: The DNA ends 3 residues before the CDR3 does, and the rest of the CDR3 is filled in from the germline J gene. The V gene is TRBV19, the J gene TRBJ2-7; a possible D gene is TRBD2 (6 bases). Trimming left V 10 bases short and J 0 bases short, with 13 bases between. The CDR3 consists of 13 residues. Germline lookup yields CDR1 LNHDA and CDR2 SQIVND (reference sequence). The DNA read from the CDR3 is TGTGCCACCCGACCTAGCGACTCCTACGAG. This translates into CATRPSDSYE. The whole CDR3 reads CATRPSDSYEQYF.

The CDR3: CSVEEYVLARGGETQYF. The CDR3 DNA, read in part, is TGCAGCGTTGAAGAGTACGTGCTAGCGAGAGGAGGGGAGACC. The V gene is TRBV29-1, the J gene TRBJ2-5; possible D gene TRBD2, 6 bases. From the germline J gene comes the end of the CDR3, since the read stops 3 residues before it. The CDR3 spans 17 residues. The germline V gene has CDR1 SQVTM and CDR2 ANQGSEA. V lost 0 bases and J 5 bases, leaving 22 bases between the germline ends.

About this clone: The read is 3 residues too short to cover the CDR3 end, so that end is filled in from the germline J gene. The chain employs TRBV7-9 and TRBJ1-2; the D gene is possibly TRBD1 (6 bases). The V gene lost 4 bases and the J gene lost 3 bases, with 15 bases spanning the gap. This CDR3 has 15 amino acids. The germline V gene has CDR1 SEHNR and CDR2 FQNEAQ (reference sequence). The CDR3: CASSSRTETYYGYTF. CDR3 bases read: TGTGCCAGCAGCTCTCGGACAGAAACTTACTATGGC.

Note on this clone: The missing CDR3 end, 3 residues past where the read stops, is filled in from the germline J gene. V and J are TRBV19 and TRBJ1-1; 10 bases fit TRBD1. Trimming at V came to 9 bases and at J to 0 bases, leaving 7 bases not matched to a gene. Germline-derived CDR1 and CDR2 are LNHDA and SQIVND (reference sequence). The CDR3 contains 15 residues. The CDR3 sequence is CASTDRGPMNTEAFF. The sequenced part of the CDR3 DNA is TGTGCCAGCACCGACAGGGGGCCTATGAACACTGAA.

As to this clone: Read sequence stops 3 residues before the CDR3 end, and the germline J gene provides the missing end. The chain employs TRBV5-1 and TRBJ2-4; D perhaps matches TRBD2 (7 bases). There are 16 residues in the CDR3. Germline assignment: CDR1 SGHRS and CDR2 YFSETQ. Trimming stripped 0 bases from V and 1 base from J, with 11 bases between. Here the CDR3 reads CASSLVRGGAKNIQYF. The DNA read from the CDR3 is TGCGCCAGCAGCTTGGTTAGGGGGGGTGCCAAAAACATT.

Regarding this clone: The read terminates 3 residues before the CDR3 end, so the remaining end is supplied by the germline J gene. This chain uses TRBV19 with TRBJ1-1; 7 bases fit TRBD1. Germline CDR1 is LNHDA and CDR2 is SQIVND (reference sequence). The CDR3 has 15 residues. The V gene end was trimmed by 1 base and the J gene end by 5 bases; junction bases not matched to a gene: 7. The sequenced CDR3 bases are TGTGCCAGTAGTATAGCCCGGACAGGAGCAACTGAA. Amino acids: CASSIARTGATE. The entire CDR3 protein is CASSIARTGATEAFF.

A remark on this clone: Coverage ceases 3 residues before the CDR3 finishes, and the germline J gene fills in the end. V and J are TRBV11-2 and TRBJ2-7; D is unclear. This CDR3 is built from 12 residues. V lost 4 bases to trimming and J lost 3 bases, with 7 bases between them. The germline V gene encodes CDR1 SGHAT and CDR2 FQNNGV. CDR3 bases read: TGTGCCAGCAGCTCAGGTCTCTACGAG. This encodes CASSSGLYE. From start to end, the CDR3 is CASSSGLYEQYF.

As regards this clone: The read ends 3 residues shy of where the CDR3 ends; the end is completed using the germline J gene. This chain links TRBV2 with TRBJ2-7, with D tentatively TRBD1 (7 bases). The V end was cut by 6 bases, the J end by 0 bases, with 15 bases between. The germline gives CDR1 SNHLY, CDR2 FYNNEI. CDR3 length: 15 residues. The CDR3 is CASSAGGLPSYEQYF. CDR3 DNA (partial): TGTGCCAGCAGCGCAGGGGGACTCCCCTCCTACGAG.

As concerns this clone: Read sequence stops 3 residues before the CDR3 end, and the germline J gene provides the missing end. The chain carries TRBV19 and TRBJ2-1, with 10 bases matching TRBD2. CDR3 size: 17 residues. In germline, CDR1 is LNHDA, CDR2 SQIVND (reference sequence). Trimming removed 3 bases from V and 4 bases from J; junction bases left unmatched: 9. The CDR3 region is CASSMTSGYDLYNEQFF. Incomplete CDR3 DNA: TGTGCCAGTAGTATGACTAGCGGGTACGACCTTTACAATGAG.

Of note for this clone: The CDR3 extends 3 residues past the end of the read, so its final part is completed from the germline J gene. This chain uses TRBV20-1 with TRBJ2-2, with 9 bases aligning to TRBD2. This CDR3 has 16 residues. V was clipped by 0 bases and J by 5 bases; unmatched bases: 7. Germline V lookup: CDR1 DFQATT, CDR2 SNEGSKA (reference sequence). CDR3 loop: CSARDQRLAETGELFF. Partial CDR3 DNA: TGCAGTGCTAGAGATCAACGACTAGCGGAGACCGGGGAG.

CDR3 protein: CASRLMTAQNTEAFF. The sequenced CDR3 bases are TGTGCCAGCAGGTTGATGACAGCCCAGAACACTGAA. This chain joins TRBV2 and TRBJ1-1; TRBD1 is a possible D gene (5 bases). Read coverage stops 3 residues before the CDR3 terminus; the germline J gene supplies the remainder. CDR1 and CDR2 from the germline V gene are SNHLY and FYNNEI. CDR3 size: 15 residues. V was trimmed by 6 bases and J by 1 base, leaving 15 bases between them.